This is a list of T cell receptor beta chains from one sample in a study of blood T cell repertoires in COVID-19. TCRdb keeps only in-frame clones here, not all; method: immunoSEQ multiplex PCR. The table includes about 330,000 clones, roughly 84% detected once. The sequenced material came from PBMCs or T cells enriched from blood (not recorded which). The receptor source for this set is a woman aged 25 to 39 who had recovered from COVID-19. Both conserved end residues are part of each CDR3. A D gene is named only where the DNA matches it firmly. Expanded clones are given a class, and other clones once, few, many or no size at all.

DNA: TGCAGCGTTGGTAGGATGGGGGGGGTTCTGACTGAAGCTTTCTTT; CDR3: CSVGRMGGVLTEAFF; J: TRBJ1-1; V: TRBV29-1; D: .; size: .
DNA: TGTGCCCTTACGCGGCCAGGGGGTAATGAAAAACTGTTTTTT; CDR3: CALTRPGGNEKLFF; J: TRBJ1-4; V: TRBV24-1; D: TRBD1; size: .
DNA: TGTGCCAGCAGTCCACATGTTAGGGGCTCTGGAAACACCATATATTTT; CDR3: CASSPHVRGSGNTIYF; J: TRBJ1-3; V: TRBV27; D: .; size: .
DNA: TGTGCCAGCAGCCGCGGACAGGGGAGATATGGCAATCAGCCCCAGCATTTT; CDR3: CASSRGQGRYGNQPQHF; J: TRBJ1-5; V: TRBV28; D: TRBD1; size: once
DNA: TGTGCCAGCAGTAGACAGGGTATCACCTCTGGGGCCAACGTCCTGACTTTC; CDR3: CASSRQGITSGANVLTF; J: TRBJ2-6; V: TRBV5-6; D: TRBD1; size: .
DNA: TGCGCCAGCAGCTTTACAAGTACCGGGACTGAAGCTTTCTTT; CDR3: CASSFTSTGTEAFF; J: TRBJ1-1; V: TRBV5-1; D: .; size: .
DNA: TGCGCCAGCAGCCGCGGCGGGGGGATCTACAATGAGCAGTTCTTC; CDR3: CASSRGGGIYNEQFF; J: TRBJ2-1; V: TRBV5-1; D: TRBD2; size: .
DNA: TGTGCCAGCAGCTTTGACAGGGGGGATTCACCCCTCCACTTT; CDR3: CASSFDRGDSPLHF; J: TRBJ1-6; V: TRBV7-2; D: TRBD1; size: .
DNA: TGTGCCAGCAGCCCCGGGGGGGGTTTATCTGGGGCCAACGTCCTGACTTTC; CDR3: CASSPGGGLSGANVLTF; J: TRBJ2-6; V: TRBV7-9; D: TRBD2; size: .
DNA: TGTGCCAGCACTACCTCTTACAATGAGCAGTTCTTC; CDR3: CASTTSYNEQFF; J: TRBJ2-1; V: TRBV28; D: .; size: .
DNA: TGTGCCAGCAGCTCGGGGACCCGGGGGGGCTACGAGCAGTACTTC; CDR3: CASSSGTRGGYEQYF; J: TRBJ2-7; V: TRBV7-9; D: TRBD2; size: once
DNA: TGTGCCAGCAGCCAAGAACAAGGGGTTAATTATGGCTACACCTTC; CDR3: CASSQEQGVNYGYTF; J: TRBJ1-2; V: TRBV3-1/TRBV3-2; D: .; size: once
DNA: TGTGCCAGCAGGGGGGGGCCCAACACCGGGGAGCTGTTTTTT; CDR3: CASRGGPNTGELFF; J: TRBJ2-2; V: TRBV11-3; D: .; size: .
DNA: TGTGCCAGCAGCTTGGATACAGGCGTTAACTATGGCTACACCTTC; CDR3: CASSLDTGVNYGYTF; J: TRBJ1-2; V: TRBV5-4; D: .; size: .
DNA: TGTGCCAGCAGTCCGACAGGGGTACATGGCTACACCTTC; CDR3: CASSPTGVHGYTF; J: TRBJ1-2; V: TRBV5-6; D: TRBD1; size: .
DNA: TGTGCCTGGAGCGTACGGGGGTTTACGGGCAGGGGGCTGGGAGAGACCCAGTACTTC; CDR3: CAWSVRGFTGRGLGETQYF; J: TRBJ2-5; V: TRBV30; D: TRBD1; size: once
DNA: TGTGCCAGTAGTACCAACTCCTACGAGCAGTACTTC; CDR3: CASSTNSYEQYF; J: TRBJ2-7; V: TRBV19; D: .; size: .
DNA: TGTGCCAGCTCACCCCGCGGGACTAGCGGGGGAAACACCGGGGAGCTGTTTTTT; CDR3: CASSPRGTSGGNTGELFF; J: TRBJ2-2; V: TRBV18; D: TRBD2; size: .
DNA: TGTGCCAGTAGTAACCCCGGGCGGGGTGAGGGTAGCACCTTC; CDR3: CASSNPGRGEGSTF; J: TRBJ1-2; V: TRBV19; D: .; size: .
DNA: TGTGCCAGCCTGTGGACAGGGACCTATAATTCACCCCTCCACTTT; CDR3: CASLWTGTYNSPLHF; J: TRBJ1-6; V: TRBV2; D: TRBD1; size: .
DNA: TGCGCCAGCAGCGGGCAGGCGGAGACCCAGTACTTC; CDR3: CASSGQAETQYF; J: TRBJ2-5; V: TRBV5-1; D: .; size: .
DNA: TGTGCCAGCAGCCACGAAGGGGAGGGGCTCTACAATGAGCAGTTCTTC; CDR3: CASSHEGEGLYNEQFF; J: TRBJ2-1; V: TRBV4-2; D: TRBD2; size: once
DNA: TGTGCCAGCAGCTTGGTGGGGACAGGAGCTAACTATGGCTACACCTTC; CDR3: CASSLVGTGANYGYTF; J: TRBJ1-2; V: TRBV5-8; D: TRBD1; size: .
DNA: TGTGCCAGCAGCCAAGATCACCGGGAGACCGGGGAGCTGTTTTTT; CDR3: CASSQDHRETGELFF; J: TRBJ2-2; V: TRBV3-1/TRBV3-2; D: .; size: .
DNA: TGTGCCAGCAGCAAACGGGTTTATAGCAATCAGCCCCAGCATTTT; CDR3: CASSKRVYSNQPQHF; J: TRBJ1-5; V: TRBV21-1; D: .; size: .
DNA: TGTGCCATACAACACCGGGACAGCTATGGCTACACCTTC; CDR3: CAIQHRDSYGYTF; J: TRBJ1-2; V: TRBV19; D: TRBD1; size: .
DNA: TGTGCCAGCACCCCCGATCAGTGGGGGGTCTACGAGCAGTACTTC; CDR3: CASTPDQWGVYEQYF; J: TRBJ2-7; V: TRBV6-5; D: .; size: once
DNA: TGCGCCAGCAGCTTGGTAGGGGCAGACACTGAAGCTTTCTTT; CDR3: CASSLVGADTEAFF; J: TRBJ1-1; V: TRBV5-1; D: .; size: few
DNA: TGCGCCAGCAGCTTAAGGGACAGGAGCTCCTACAATGAGCAGTTCTTC; CDR3: CASSLRDRSSYNEQFF; J: TRBJ2-1; V: TRBV5-1; D: TRBD1; size: .
DNA: TGTGCCAGCACAATTAAACGGGGGAACACTGAAGCTTTCTTT; CDR3: CASTIKRGNTEAFF; J: TRBJ1-1; V: TRBV2; D: .; size: .
DNA: TGCAGTGCTAGTTCTCGTGAAAAACTGTTTTTT; CDR3: CSASSREKLFF; J: TRBJ1-4; V: TRBV20-1; D: .; size: .
DNA: TGTGCCAGCAGCGTAGCGGCGGGGGGGCCCGGGGAGCTGTTTTTT; CDR3: CASSVAAGGPGELFF; J: TRBJ2-2; V: TRBV9; D: TRBD2; size: .
DNA: TGTGCCAGCGGGACAGGGGTGGGTCGGGATGGCTACACCTTC; CDR3: CASGTGVGRDGYTF; J: TRBJ1-2; V: TRBV27; D: TRBD1; size: .
DNA: TGTGCCAGCAGCCTGGCGGGGGAGGGAGAGACCCAGTACTTC; CDR3: CASSLAGEGETQYF; J: TRBJ2-5; V: TRBV9; D: TRBD2; size: .
DNA: TGTGCCAGTACCCCACGACAGGGGGCCGGGGAGCTGTTTTTT; CDR3: CASTPRQGAGELFF; J: TRBJ2-2; V: TRBV19; D: TRBD1; size: .
DNA: TGTGCCAGCAGTGAGCAGGGATCTAGCTATGGCTACACCTTC; CDR3: CASSEQGSSYGYTF; J: TRBJ1-2; V: TRBV6-1; D: .; size: .